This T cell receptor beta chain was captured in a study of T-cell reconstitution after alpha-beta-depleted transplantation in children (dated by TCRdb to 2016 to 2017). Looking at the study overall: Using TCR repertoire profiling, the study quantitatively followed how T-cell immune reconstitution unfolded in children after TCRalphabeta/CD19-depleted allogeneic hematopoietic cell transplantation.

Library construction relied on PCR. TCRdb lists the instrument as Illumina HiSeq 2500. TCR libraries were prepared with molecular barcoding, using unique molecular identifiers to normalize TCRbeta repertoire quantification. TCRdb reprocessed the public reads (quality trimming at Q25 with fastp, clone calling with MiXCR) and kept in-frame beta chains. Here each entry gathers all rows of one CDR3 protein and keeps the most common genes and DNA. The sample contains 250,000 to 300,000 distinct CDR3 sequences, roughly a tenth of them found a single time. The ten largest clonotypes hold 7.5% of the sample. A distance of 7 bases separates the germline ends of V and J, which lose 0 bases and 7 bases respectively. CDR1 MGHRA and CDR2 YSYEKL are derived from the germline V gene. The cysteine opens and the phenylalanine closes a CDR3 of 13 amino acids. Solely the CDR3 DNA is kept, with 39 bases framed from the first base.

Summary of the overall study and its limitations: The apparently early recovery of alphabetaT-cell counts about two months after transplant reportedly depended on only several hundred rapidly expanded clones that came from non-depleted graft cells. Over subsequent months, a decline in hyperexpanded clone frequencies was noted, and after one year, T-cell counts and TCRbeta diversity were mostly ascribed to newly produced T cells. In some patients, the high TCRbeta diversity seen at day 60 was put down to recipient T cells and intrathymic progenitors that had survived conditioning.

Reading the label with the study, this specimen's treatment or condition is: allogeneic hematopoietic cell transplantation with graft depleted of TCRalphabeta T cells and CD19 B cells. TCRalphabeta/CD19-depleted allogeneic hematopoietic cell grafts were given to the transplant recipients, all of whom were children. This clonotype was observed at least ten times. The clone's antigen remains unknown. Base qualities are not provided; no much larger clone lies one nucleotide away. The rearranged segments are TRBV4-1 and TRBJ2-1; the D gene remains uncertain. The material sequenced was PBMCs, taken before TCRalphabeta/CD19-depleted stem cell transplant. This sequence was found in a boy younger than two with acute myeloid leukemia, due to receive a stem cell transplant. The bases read TGCGCCAGCAGCCAAGAACTAATTAATGAGCAGTTCTTC. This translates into CASSQELINEQFF.